This T cell receptor (beta chain) was captured by sequencing in a study of blood T cells in healthy people across ages. Then a second PCR, running roughly 7 to 11 cycles, was carried out with a sample-barcoded 5' primer and a J-beta primer mix. One entry per CDR3 protein, called by TCRdb with MiXCR from the 5' RACE reads. Found here are more than 700,000 distinct CDR3 sequences, 40% to 65% of them singletons; the top ten hold under 50%. Peripheral blood was drawn, around 9.4 milliliters per donor. PBMCs were isolated at a quantity of at least 7 million per sample. This clonotype turned up a few times. The antigen remains unidentified. The CDR3 totals 14 residues. Per germline, CDR1 SGHRS and CDR2 YFSETQ. Whole-study findings and limits: Comparison with aged donors showed that long-lived donors had more naive CD4+ cells and higher diversity.

The TCR comes from an elderly man in good health. V and J are TRBV5-1 and TRBJ2-5; 11 bases line up with TRBD2. The DNA end lines up better with TRBJ2-7; the J call may be wrong. Source material: blood. CDR3 loop: CASSILSGRGEQYF. The CDR3 DNA sequence: TGCGCCAGCAGCATCCTTAGCGGGAGGGGCGAGCAGTACTTC.